Each of the 23 T cell receptor beta chains below was sequenced from the same sample in a study of blood T cell repertoires in COVID-19. The table came from immunoSEQ multiplex PCR; TCRdb's copy has only in-frame clones and leaves some out. The sample includes approximately 150,000 clones, about 86% of them seen just once. What was sequenced was peripheral blood. The origin of the receptors is a human donor in a cohort sampled during active COVID-19.

V and J are TRBV5-1 and TRBJ2-7; D gene unclear. The V and J ends lost 4 bases and 0 bases respectively, with 5 bases between them. The CDR3 contains 12 residues. The V gene's germline CDR1 is SGHRS and CDR2 YFSETQ. The CDR3 spells CASSDNSYEQYF. The CDR3 nucleotides read TGCGCCAGCAGCGACAACTCCTACGAGCAGTACTTC.

The rearrangement joins TRBV7-8 to TRBJ2-7; TRBD2 matches at 8 bases. Germline CDR1 reads SGHVS; CDR2 reads FQNEAQ. This CDR3 comprises 14 residues. Trimming cost V 1 base and J 2 bases; bases outside gene matches: 1. CDR3 nucleotides: TGTGCCAGCAGCTTAGTAGCGGGGCCCTACGAGCAGTACTTC. Protein: CASSLVAGPYEQYF.

The chain couples TRBV5-1 to TRBJ1-2, with D tentatively TRBD1 (5 bases). Per the germline V gene, CDR1 is SGHRS and CDR2 is YFSETQ. Trimming took off 0 bases at V and 2 bases at J, with 5 bases between the two ends. CDR3 length: 13 residues. CDR3 sequence (DNA): TGCGCCAGCAGCTTGGAGGGGAACTATGGCTACACCTTC. Protein product: CASSLEGNYGYTF.

This rearrangement joins TRBV29-1 to TRBJ2-7; TRBD1 agrees at 9 bases. Per germline, CDR1 SQVTM and CDR2 ANQGSEA. J was trimmed by 4 bases and V by 4 bases; bases with no gene match: 14. The CDR3 length is 16 residues. CDR3 residues: CSVAAPGGTGTYEQYF. The DNA for the CDR3 is TGCAGCGTTGCTGCCCCCGGTGGGACAGGGACTTACGAGCAGTACTTC.

There are a few counts of this clone. This chain uses TRBV6-5 with TRBJ2-3; weak D call: TRBD1 (6 bases). CDR1 is MNHEY, CDR2 SVGAGI, per germline. The CDR3 extends over 14 amino acids. The V and J ends lost 5 bases and 6 bases respectively, with 15 bases between them. The CDR3 loop is CASSKQGSWDTQYF. The CDR3 DNA follows: TGTGCCAGCAGTAAGCAGGGGTCTTGGGATACGCAGTATTTT.

This chain links TRBV7-2 with TRBJ2-7; 13 bases match TRBD2. The ends lost 5 bases at V and 5 bases at J; junction bases unmatched: 9. Germline V gene lookup returns CDR1 SGHTA and CDR2 FQGNSA. This CDR3 comprises 16 residues. CDR3 nucleotides: TGTGCCAGCAGCCTCGGACTAGCGGGAGAGGGGGACGAGCAGTACTTC. It yields the protein CASSLGLAGEGDEQYF.

This clone was observed a single time. V and J are TRBV18 and TRBJ2-3; 9 bases fit TRBD2. Germline CDR1 and CDR2: KGHSH and LQKENI. The V and J ends lost 3 bases and 2 bases, in that order; junction bases with no gene match: 9. The CDR3 is made up of 17 amino acids. This CDR3 is CASSPGTSQRVTDTQYF. CDR3 in DNA: TGTGCCAGCTCACCTGGGACTAGCCAGAGGGTCACAGATACGCAGTATTTT.

V and J are TRBV27 and TRBJ1-1, with a weak D call TRBD1 (5 bases). This CDR3 is built from 15 residues. The V end was cut by 3 bases, the J end by 0 bases, with 11 bases between. Germline V gene sequence: CDR1 MNHEY, CDR2 SMNVEV (reference sequence). The CDR3 DNA is TGTGCCAGCAGTTTTGCGGGACGGATGAACACTGAAGCTTTCTTT. It encodes CASSFAGRMNTEAFF.

V usage is TRBV19 and J usage is TRBJ2-3; 7 positions match TRBD2. Germline CDR1 LNHDA, CDR2 SQIVND (reference sequence). The CDR3 is 15 amino acids. With 7 bases clipped from V and 1 base from J, the junction kept 8 bases outside the gene matches. CDR3 amino acids: CASTETSWGTDTQYF. The CDR3 DNA follows: TGTGCCAGTACCGAGACTAGCTGGGGCACAGATACGCAGTATTTT.

This clone was picked up one time. The genes are TRBV28 and TRBJ1-1; possibly TRBD1 for D (5 bases). Germline V gene sequence: CDR1 MDHEN, CDR2 SYDVKM. The germline V and J ends were trimmed by 0 bases and 3 bases, with 8 bases remaining between them. The CDR3 contains 14 residues. The CDR3 DNA is TGTGCCAGCAGTTTATGGGGGCAATACACTGAAGCTTTCTTT. Encoded protein: CASSLWGQYTEAFF.

This chain uses TRBV5-1 with TRBJ2-7; D remains unclear. The length of the CDR3 is 13 residues. CDR1 SGHRS and CDR2 YFSETQ come from the germline V gene. V was cut by 1 base and J by 4 bases, with 9 bases left in between. In DNA, the CDR3 is TGCGCCAGCAGCTTGAGTGCAGGATACGAGCAGTACTTC. This gives the protein CASSLSAGYEQYF.

This chain connects TRBV6-5 to TRBJ1-4; D unclear. This CDR3 contains 15 residues. V lost 0 bases and J 6 bases, leaving 11 bases between the germline ends. The V gene's germline CDR1 is MNHEY and CDR2 SVGAGI. The CDR3 here is CASSYSEGRHEKLFF. The CDR3 DNA is TGTGCCAGCAGTTACTCGGAGGGCCGTCATGAAAAACTGTTTTTT.

CDR3 protein: CASSQTVETQYF. CDR3 bases: TGTGCCAGCAGCCAAACAGTTGAGACCCAGTACTTC. The rearrangement uses TRBV3-1 (or the pseudogene TRBV3-2) and TRBJ2-5; D gene ambiguous. Germline loops: CDR1 LGHDT, CDR2 YNNKEL (reference sequence). The CDR3 runs 12 residues. The V end lost 2 bases, the J end lost 5 bases, and 6 bases lay between the germline ends.

CDR3 in DNA: TGCGCCAGCAGTGACCCAACTAGCGGGAGGTCCTACGAGCAGTACTTC. Residues: CASSDPTSGRSYEQYF. V usage is TRBV10-1 and J usage is TRBJ2-7, with TRBD2 matching over 12 bases. V lost 3 bases to trimming and J lost 1 base; unmatched junction nucleotides: 4. Germline V gives CDR1 WNHNN, CDR2 SYGVQD (reference sequence). The CDR3 spans 16 residues.

This chain uses TRBV6-2 or TRBV6-3 with TRBJ1-5, with TRBD1 matching over 12 bases. Germline V gene lookup returns CDR1 MNHEY and CDR2 SVGEGT. The CDR3 runs 15 residues. V dropped 0 bases and J dropped 6; count of bases not matched to a gene: 0. In nucleotides, the CDR3 is TGTGCCAGCAGTTACTCGGGACAGGGGGCTCAGCCCCAGCATTTT. It specifies CASSYSGQGAQPQHF.

V is TRBV9 and J is TRBJ2-6; D may be TRBD1 (6 bases). V lost 0 bases to trimming and J lost 0 bases, with 16 bases between them. Germline assignment: CDR1 SGDLS and CDR2 YYNGEE. The CDR3 has 19 amino acids. CDR3 nucleotides: TGTGCCAGCAGCGTAGGGGGGCAGGAGACCACCTCTGGGGCCAACGTCCTGACTTTC. It is translated as CASSVGGQETTSGANVLTF.

This clone appeared a single time. This rearrangement joins TRBV15 to TRBJ2-5; 13 bases agree with TRBD2. Germline values: CDR1 LNHNV, CDR2 YYDKDF (reference sequence). The junction had 7 bases not matched to a gene; V was cut back by 1 base and J by 2 bases. This CDR3 is 18 amino acids long. The CDR3 sequence: CATSRGAKGLAGQETQYF. DNA for the CDR3: TGTGCCACCAGCAGAGGGGCCAAGGGACTAGCGGGACAAGAGACCCAGTACTTC.

The V gene is TRBV7-9, the J gene TRBJ1-5; a weak D match, TRBD1 (6 bases). Trimming stripped 5 bases from V and 4 bases from J, with 15 bases between. The CDR3 runs 15 residues. The germline CDR1 and CDR2 sequences are SEHNR and FQNEAQ (reference sequence). The DNA for the CDR3 is TGTGCCAGCAGCCCCCAACGGACAGATAATCAGCCCCAGCATTTT. Amino acids: CASSPQRTDNQPQHF.

V is TRBV14 and J is TRBJ2-7; the match to TRBD1 covers 7 bases. Looked up from germline, CDR1 is SGHDN and CDR2 is FVKESK. The CDR3 runs to 13 residues. Trimming took 4 bases from V and 7 from J; bases not matched to a gene: 7. The CDR3, as DNA: TGTGCCAGCAGCCGAACAGGGGCTTATGAGCAGTACTTC. Its protein is CASSRTGAYEQYF.

This clone appeared once. V is TRBV15 and J is TRBJ2-7, with a tentative D call TRBD2 (6 bases). Germline V gene data show CDR1 as LNHNV and CDR2 as YYDKDF (reference sequence). This CDR3 has 15 amino acids. V lost 1 base, J lost 3 bases, and 13 bases lay in between. The CDR3 here is CATSRVGGVSYEQYF. CDR3 sequence (DNA): TGTGCCACCAGCAGAGTGGGGGGAGTAAGCTACGAGCAGTACTTC.

The CDR3 loop is CASSHRGGSSYNEQFF. The CDR3 coding sequence is TGCGCCAGCAGCCACCGGGGTGGTAGCTCCTACAATGAGCAGTTCTTC. The chain uses TRBV5-1 and TRBJ2-1; a weak D match, TRBD2 (5 bases). The CDR3 loop spans 16 amino acids. The V gene lost 4 bases and the J gene lost 0 bases, with 14 bases spanning the gap. Germline CDR1 and CDR2: SGHRS and YFSETQ.

The chain combines TRBV12-3 or TRBV12-4 with TRBJ2-5; 8 bases are a match to TRBD2. Germline trimming cut 7 bases from V and 5 bases from J; bases unmatched to any gene: 6. The CDR3 length is 13 residues. The CDR3: CASTLRGGETQYF. CDR3 bases: TGTGCCAGCACGCTACGGGGGGGGGAGACCCAGTACTTC.

The J gene is TRBJ2-2, the V gene TRBV7-9; D unclear. V dropped 3 bases and J dropped 2 bases, with 10 bases sitting between them. The CDR3 covers 15 residues. Germline CDR1 SEHNR, CDR2 FQNEAQ (reference sequence). The CDR3 is CASSFEERNTGELFF. Written as DNA, the CDR3 is TGTGCCAGCAGCTTCGAGGAGCGAAACACCGGGGAGCTGTTTTTT.